Below, 10 T cell receptor beta chains from the same sample are listed, as sequenced in a study of cytomegalovirus exposure and HLA in healthy donors. The study ran its PCR with 60 Vbeta and 13 Jbeta primers. This table comes from immunoSEQ multiplex PCR, and its TCRdb copy is limited to in-frame clones, with some not included. The sample consists of around 100,000 clones, around 80% of them appearing once. Sample: PBMCs. These receptors were obtained from a female donor in good health and CMV-seropositive.

The chain carries TRBV4-1 and TRBJ2-3; D is ambiguous. The germline V gene encodes CDR1 MGHRA and CDR2 YSYEKL. The V end was cut by 1 base, the J end by 4 bases, with 9 bases between. There are 14 residues in the CDR3. CDR3 sequence reads: CASSQGASPDTQYF. CDR3 DNA sequence: TGCGCCAGCAGCCAAGGGGCTTCACCAGATACGCAGTATTTT.

This chain uses TRBV19 with TRBJ2-1, with TRBD2 identical over 7 bases. This CDR3 comprises 13 residues. Germline assignment: CDR1 LNHDA and CDR2 SQIVND (reference sequence). V shed 3 bases and J 14 bases; nucleotides not matched to a gene: 10. The CDR3 protein is CASSIGASGKEFF. DNA for the CDR3: TGTGCCAGTAGTATCGGGGCTAGCGGTAAGGAGTTCTTC.

The V gene is TRBV6-1, the J gene TRBJ2-2; 10 positions agree with TRBD2. In germline, CDR1 is MNHNS, CDR2 SASEGT. The CDR3 totals 20 residues. V trimming: 1 base; J trimming: 6 bases; junction bases outside the gene matches: 17. CDR3 protein: CASSEGVAGGFPYSAGELFF. Written as DNA, the CDR3 is TGTGCCAGCAGTGAAGGGGTAGCGGGGGGCTTCCCCTACTCTGCCGGGGAGCTGTTTTTT.

This clone was seen more than once but under ten times. The genes are TRBV7-9 and TRBJ1-4, with a tentative D call TRBD1 (5 bases). Germline lookup yields CDR1 SEHNR and CDR2 FQNEAQ (reference sequence). Trimming took 3 bases from V and 13 from J, leaving 15 bases between them. The CDR3 covers 13 residues. The CDR3 is CASSFVSGDRLFF. The CDR3 DNA follows: TGTGCCAGCAGCTTTGTTTCGGGGGACCGACTGTTTTTT.

The genes are TRBV6-5 and TRBJ2-1; TRBD1 is a possible D gene (5 bases). The V and J ends lost 5 bases and 4 bases respectively, with 15 bases between them. The V gene's germline CDR1 is MNHEY and CDR2 SVGAGI. The CDR3 contains 15 residues. In nucleotides, the CDR3 is TGTGCCAGCAGTCCCGACGGTGGGGCTTACAATGAGCAGTTCTTC. Amino acid sequence: CASSPDGGAYNEQFF.

This clone was counted once. This rearrangement joins TRBV4-3 to TRBJ2-5, with 7 nucleotides matching TRBD1. The DNA end is more similar to TRBJ2-7, so the J call may be wrong. The CDR3 is 16 amino acids. Germline V lookup: CDR1 LGHNA, CDR2 YSLEER. The CDR3 loop is CASSQQTGRTGYEQYF. The CDR3, as DNA: TGCGCCAGCAGCCAACAGACAGGTCGGACAGGCTACGAGCAGTACTTC.

The rearrangement links TRBV30 to TRBJ2-7; D perhaps matches TRBD1 (5 bases). The V and J ends lost 3 bases and 5 bases respectively, with 8 bases between them. Germline CDR1 reads GTSNPN; CDR2 reads SVGIG (reference sequence). This CDR3 region has 11 residues. CDR3 sequence (DNA): TGTGCCTGGAGATCAGGGCACGAGCAGTACTTC. Its protein is CAWRSGHEQYF. Looking up the rest from reference TRBV30 and TRBJ2-7 gives the full variable domain: SQTIHQWPATLVQPVGSPLSLECTVEGTSNPNLYWYRQAAGRGLQLLFYSVGIGQISSEVPQNLSASRPQDRQFILSSKKLLLSDSGFYLCAWRSGHEQYFGPGTRLTVT.

The genes are TRBV5-8 and TRBJ2-3; 10 bases fit TRBD2. The CDR3 is made up of 17 amino acids. Germline loops: CDR1 SGHTS, CDR2 YDEGEE. V was pared by 0 bases and J by 1 base, with 5 bases of the junction left unmatched. The CDR3 here is CASSLGKLAGGTDTQYF. The CDR3 region has the DNA TGTGCCAGCAGCTTGGGGAAGCTAGCGGGGGGCACAGATACGCAGTATTTT.

The chain couples TRBV30 to TRBJ2-7, with D maybe TRBD1 (6 bases). Deletions cut 7 bases from V and 3 bases from J, with 19 bases between. This CDR3 comprises 14 residues. CDR1 is GTSNPN and CDR2 is SVGIG in the germline V gene (reference sequence). The CDR3 region has the DNA TGTGCCTTCACACCCTCTGACAGGTTCTACGAGCAGTACTTC. Translated: CAFTPSDRFYEQYF.

The rearrangement joins TRBV29-1 to TRBJ2-5; 7 bases agree with TRBD2. The CDR3 has 12 residues. J lost 2 bases, V lost 4 bases, and 1 base had no gene match. From germline, CDR1 is SQVTM and CDR2 ANQGSEA. CDR3 amino acids: CSVAGGQETQYF. CDR3 coding DNA: TGCAGCGTTGCGGGAGGTCAAGAGACCCAGTACTTC.